Detailed here is one T cell receptor beta chain. As yet, its antigen is unknown. The data were taken from a study of blood T cells in healthy people across ages. Points from the study as a whole: PBMC samples, being unsorted, prevented any conclusive comparison of naive and antigen-experienced cells.

This CDR3 spans 14 amino acids. Germline V lookup: CDR1 DFQATT, CDR2 SNEGSKA (reference sequence). V lost 6 bases to trimming and J lost 8 bases, with 20 bases between them. Sample-barcoded 5' priming and a J-beta primer mix drove a second PCR of 7 to 11 cycles. TCRdb reprocessed the 5' RACE reads via MiXCR and lists one record per CDR3 protein. The sample holds about 970,000 distinct CDR3 sequences, just over 50% seen once. Donors ranged from 6 to 90 years old and were healthy Caucasians in Russia. Samples had at least 6.5 million PBMCs isolated from them. Material: blood. This chain joins TRBV20-1 and TRBJ2-1; possible D gene TRBD2, 6 bases. This receptor was taken from a woman in her sixties in good health. The CDR3 loop is CSAIPGTFIYEQFF. Here the CDR3 DNA reads TGCAGTGCCATTCCCGGGACTTTCATCTATGAGCAGTTCTTC.